These 18 T cell receptor beta chains share one sample of origin, sequenced in a study of T cell repertoires in cytomegalovirus infection. MiXCR, applied by TCRdb to the reads, yields one record per CDR3 protein. The sample holds 310,000 or so distinct CDR3 sequences; about 25% are singletons and the top ten take around 14%. Sequencing input: PBMCs. Receptors were obtained from a human donor in good health (CMV status not recorded). Some clones in this sample may be carry-over from other donors' samples.

This clonotype has only a few counts. V and J are TRBV28 and TRBJ2-5, with 13 bases fitting TRBD2. Germline V gives CDR1 MDHEN, CDR2 SYDVKM. After removal of 6 bases from V and 6 bases from J, the junction contained 7 bases not matched to a gene. The CDR3 consists of 15 residues. The CDR3 protein is CASSRTSGGPQTQYF. For the CDR3, the DNA is TGTGCCAGCAGCCGGACTAGCGGGGGCCCCCAGACCCAGTACTTC. Full variable domain (remainder filled in from reference TRBV28 and TRBJ2-5): DVKVTQSSRYLVKRTGEKVFLECVQDMDHENMFWYRQDPGLGLRLIYFSYDVKMKEKGDIPEGYSVSREKKERFSLILESASTNQTSMYLCASSRTSGGPQTQYFGPGTRLLVL.

This clonotype was observed at least ten times. Compared with germline, one end of the junction differs, possibly owing to a read error. The CDR3 coding sequence is TGTGCCAGCATTTTACAGGGGGGTGTCGGCGAGCAGTACTTC. It is translated as CASILQGGVGEQYF. The J gene is TRBJ2-7, the V gene TRBV28; 8 bases line up with TRBD1. This CDR3 spans 14 amino acids. Germline V gene lookup returns CDR1 MDHEN and CDR2 SYDVKM.

The chain has TRBV20-1 and TRBJ2-3; TRBD2 agrees at 9 bases. The trim removed 5 bases at V and 5 bases at J, leaving 8 bases unmatched. The CDR3 consists of 14 residues. Germline V gives CDR1 DFQATT, CDR2 SNEGSKA (reference sequence). In DNA form, the CDR3 reads TGCAGTGCTTCGCGGGGGGGCAGTGGAGATACGCAGTATTTT. Amino acid sequence: CSASRGGSGDTQYF.

The chain employs TRBV7-2 and TRBJ1-1; the match to TRBD1 covers 7 bases. The CDR3 totals 16 residues. The V gene end was trimmed by 5 bases and the J gene end by 0 bases; junction bases not matched to a gene: 9. Germline CDR1 SGHTA, CDR2 FQGNSA. The CDR3: CASSPRQGLMNTEAFF. CDR3 in DNA: TGTGCCAGCAGCCCTAGACAGGGATTGATGAACACTGAAGCTTTCTTT.

This clonotype was observed a handful of times. The chain carries TRBV3-1 and TRBJ2-5; D is possibly TRBD1 or TRBD2 (5 bases each). Germline CDR1 LGHDT, CDR2 YNNKEL (reference sequence). V was trimmed by 4 bases and J by 5 bases, leaving 14 bases between them. The CDR3 loop spans 14 amino acids. The CDR3, as DNA: TGTGCCAGCAGCCCCCGGGGCGTCGAGGAGACCCAGTACTTC. The encoded protein is CASSPRGVEETQYF.

This clonotype was counted a few times. The chain couples TRBV5-1 to TRBJ2-3; tentatively, D is TRBD1 (6 bases). CDR1 and CDR2 (germline): SGHRS, YFSETQ. The CDR3 loop spans 16 amino acids. Trimming pared 1 base from V and 0 bases from J, leaving 12 bases between. The CDR3 spells CASSLPRQGSTDTQYF. CDR3 DNA: TGCGCCAGCAGCTTGCCCCGGCAGGGGAGCACAGATACGCAGTATTTT.

This clonotype has a count of ten or more. The CDR3 DNA follows: TGTGCCAGCAGTTCGGACAGGGTGTGGACCCAGTACTTC. This sequence encodes CASSSDRVWTQYF. The chain couples TRBV11-2 to TRBJ2-5; 8 bases are shared with TRBD1. The V segment lost 6 bases and the J segment 7 bases; nucleotides outside the gene matches: 7. The CDR3 has 13 amino acids. The germline gives CDR1 SGHAT, CDR2 FQNNGV.

This clonotype has ten or more counts. The chain couples TRBV7-2 to TRBJ1-3; TRBD1 matches at 7 bases. Germline assignment: CDR1 SGHTA and CDR2 FQGNSA. The CDR3 totals 13 residues. Losses at the gene ends were 6 bases for V and 8 bases for J; bases not matched to a gene: 7. CDR3 protein: CASSQTGFDTIYF. The CDR3 bases are TGTGCCAGCAGTCAGACAGGGTTCGACACCATATATTTT.

The chain has TRBV7-6 and TRBJ2-5, with a weak D call TRBD1 (6 bases). The germline V and J ends were trimmed by 5 bases and 2 bases, with 18 bases remaining between them. The CDR3 has 16 residues. In germline, CDR1 is SGHVS, CDR2 FNYEAQ. DNA of the CDR3: TGTGCCAGCAGCCTAGGGGCCAGGGGTGGACAAGAGACCCAGTACTTC. Encoded protein: CASSLGARGGQETQYF.

V is TRBV5-1 and J is TRBJ2-7; no definite D call. From germline, CDR1 is SGHRS and CDR2 YFSETQ. This CDR3 region has 14 residues. V lost 0 bases to trimming and J lost 2 bases, with 9 bases between them. This chain's CDR3 is CASSLEATTYEQYF. The CDR3 DNA is TGCGCCAGCAGCTTGGAAGCCACAACCTACGAGCAGTACTTC.

The CDR3: CASSETSPSTDTQYF. The DNA of the CDR3 is TGTGCCAGCAGCGAGACTAGCCCTAGCACAGATACGCAGTATTTT. This chain joins TRBV28 and TRBJ2-3, with TRBD2 matching 7 bases. With 6 bases clipped from V and 0 bases from J, the junction kept 6 bases outside the gene matches. Per the germline V gene, CDR1 is MDHEN and CDR2 is SYDVKM. There are 15 residues in the CDR3.

Note on this clonotype: Possible read error: a much larger clone is one base away. The genes are TRBV7-2 and TRBJ2-4, with D possibly TRBD2 on 5 matching bases. V was trimmed by 3 bases and J by 6 bases, leaving 12 bases between them. The CDR3 has 14 amino acids. Looked up from germline, CDR1 is SGHTA and CDR2 is FQGNSA. CDR3 nucleotide sequence: TGTGCCAGCAGCTTGGCAGTGGGGAGAAACATTCAGTACTTC. Its protein product is CASSLAVGRNIQYF.

This clonotype appeared many times. This chain connects TRBV28 to TRBJ2-3; the D gene is possibly TRBD2 (5 bases). From germline, CDR1 is MDHEN and CDR2 SYDVKM. V gave up 6 bases and J gave up 1 base, with 14 bases separating them. The CDR3 covers 15 residues. The CDR3 loop reads CASRGEDLRTDTQYF. The CDR3 bases are TGTGCCAGCAGGGGAGAGGACCTCCGCACAGATACGCAGTATTTT.

This clonotype was detected ten times or more. The chain links TRBV10-3 to TRBJ1-6; D gene uncertain. The length of the CDR3 is 14 residues. Germline CDR1 ENHRY, CDR2 SYGVKD. Between the trimmed V and J ends, which lost 3 bases and 6 bases, there was a span of 9 bases. CDR3 sequence: CAISEQGFNSPLHF. The DNA of the CDR3 is TGTGCCATCAGTGAACAAGGTTTTAATTCACCCCTCCACTTT.

The chain has TRBV10-3 and TRBJ2-7; 11 bases are shared with TRBD2. Trimming at V came to 11 bases and at J to 3 bases, leaving 6 bases not matched to a gene. This CDR3 comprises 13 residues. Germline assignment: CDR1 ENHRY and CDR2 SYGVKD. CDR3: CASMLAGGYEQYF. DNA for the CDR3: TGTGCCTCCATGCTAGCGGGAGGCTACGAGCAGTACTTC.

This clonotype was recorded a few times. V and J are TRBV11-2 and TRBJ2-3; tentatively, D is TRBD1 or TRBD2 (6 bases each). The CDR3 consists of 15 residues. Germline V gene data show CDR1 as SGHAT and CDR2 as FQNNGV. V lost 5 bases to trimming and J lost 3 bases, with 15 bases between them. CDR3 in amino acids: CASSPKRGRTDTQYF. In nucleotides, the CDR3 is TGTGCCAGCAGCCCAAAGAGGGGGAGGACAGATACGCAGTATTTT.

The V and J genes are TRBV2 and TRBJ2-7; D is ambiguous. The CDR3 is 16 residues long. The V gene lost 7 bases and the J gene lost 6 bases, with 25 bases spanning the gap. CDR1 and CDR2 from the germline V gene are SNHLY and FYNNEI. The CDR3 is CASNPLGYPGVSEQYF. The CDR3 DNA sequence: TGTGCCAGCAATCCCTTAGGTTACCCTGGGGTCTCCGAGCAGTACTTC.

This clonotype was counted ten times or more. V gene TRBV28 combines with J gene TRBJ1-5; maybe TRBD1 (6 bases). V shed 3 bases and J shed 6 bases, with 12 bases lying between them. The CDR3 has 14 residues. Germline CDR1 and CDR2: MDHEN and SYDVKM. The CDR3, as DNA: TGTGCCAGCAGTTTGGTCGGGGGGGCTCAGCCCCAGCATTTT. Its translation: CASSLVGGAQPQHF. The full variable domain, completed using reference TRBV28 and TRBJ1-5, is DVKVTQSSRYLVKRTGEKVFLECVQDMDHENMFWYRQDPGLGLRLIYFSYDVKMKEKGDIPEGYSVSREKKERFSLILESASTNQTSMYLCASSLVGGAQPQHFGDGTRLSIL.